The rows below give T cell receptor beta chains drawn from one sample of a study of blood T cell repertoires in COVID-19. The data were produced by immunoSEQ multiplex PCR, yet TCRdb's version contains in-frame clones alone and is incomplete. The sample gives roughly 140,000 clones, roughly 88% of which show up once; 1.7% is in the top ten. Sequencing was done on a sample of peripheral blood. All receptors derive from a woman aged 45-65 years with acute or convalescent COVID-19. The CDR3 runs from the conserved cysteine through the conserved F or W. The order of the fields is V gene, D gene, clone size, J gene, CDR3 protein, CDR3 DNA. A D gene is named only where the DNA matches it firmly. The size of a clone is reported for some rows only, either as once, few or many, or as a class for expanded clones.

TRBV9,NA,once,TRBJ1-4,CASSTTPHPGDEKLFF,TGTGCCAGCAGCACCACACCTCACCCGGGGGACGAAAAACTGTTTTTT
TRBV30,TRBD1,NA,TRBJ2-7,CAWTLRTGGFNEQYF,TGTGCCTGGACCTTACGGACAGGGGGCTTCAACGAGCAGTACTTC
TRBV7-9,NA,NA,TRBJ1-2,CASSLTPLLYGANYGYTF,TGTGCCAGCAGCTTAACCCCGCTATTATACGGAGCTAACTATGGCTACACCTTC
TRBV6-1,NA,NA,TRBJ1-2,CASSEAGTGMRYGYTF,TGTGCCAGCAGTGAAGCTGGAACAGGGATGAGGTATGGCTACACCTTC
TRBV12-3/TRBV12-4,TRBD1,NA,TRBJ1-4,CASSFWTGEKLFF,TGTGCCAGCAGTTTCTGGACAGGGGAAAAACTGTTTTTT
TRBV7-2,NA,NA,TRBJ1-6,CASSLKIRSSYNSPLHF,TGTGCCAGCAGCTTAAAAATACGCAGCTCCTATAATTCACCCCTCCACTTT
TRBV7-6,TRBD1,NA,TRBJ1-5,CASSSRQGPSEPQHF,TGTGCCAGCAGCTCTCGACAGGGCCCTTCGGAGCCCCAGCATTTT
TRBV5-5,TRBD1,NA,TRBJ2-5,CASASRDRVYQETQYF,TGTGCCAGCGCTTCCCGGGACAGGGTGTACCAAGAGACCCAGTACTTC
TRBV21-1,NA,NA,TRBJ2-3,CASSHADTQYF,TGTGCCAGCAGCCACGCGGATACGCAGTATTTT
TRBV2,TRBD2,NA,TRBJ2-3,CASSLSGTSKSF,TGTGCCAGCAGTCTTTCCGGGACTAGTAAGTCCTTT
TRBV18,TRBD1,NA,TRBJ1-6,CASSPNRGLNSPLHF,TGTGCCAGCTCACCTAACAGGGGGCTCAATTCACCCCTCCACTTT
TRBV18,NA,NA,TRBJ2-7,CASSSFTQGLGEQYF,TGTGCCAGCTCTTCCTTTACCCAGGGATTGGGGGAGCAGTACTTC
TRBV4-2,NA,NA,TRBJ1-5,CASSLLDQPQHF,TGTGCCAGCAGCCTCCTCGATCAGCCCCAGCATTTT
TRBV28,NA,NA,TRBJ1-5,CASTQEELLNQPQHF,TGTGCCAGCACCCAGGAGGAGCTACTAAATCAGCCCCAGCATTTT
TRBV9,NA,NA,TRBJ2-2,CASSGTNTGELFF,TGTGCCAGCAGCGGGACAAACACCGGGGAGCTGTTTTTT
TRBV18,NA,NA,TRBJ1-3,CASSPASSGNTIYF,TGTGCCAGCTCACCAGCGAGCTCTGGAAACACCATATATTTT
TRBV6-6,TRBD2,few,TRBJ2-7,CASKHSGRAQEQYF,TGTGCCAGCAAGCATAGCGGGAGGGCTCAGGAGCAGTACTTC
TRBV15,NA,NA,TRBJ1-4,CATSSRVNGKLFF,TGTGCCACCAGCAGCCGGGTGAACGGAAAACTGTTTTTT
TRBV4-2,TRBD1,NA,TRBJ1-2,CASSQVAGGDYGYTF,TGTGCCAGCAGCCAAGTAGCAGGGGGCGACTATGGCTACACCTTC
TRBV6-1,TRBD1,NA,TRBJ1-6,CASSGGTGSSTYNSPLHF,TGTGCCAGCAGTGGGGGGACAGGGAGCAGCACCTATAATTCACCCCTCCACTTT
TRBV9,NA,NA,TRBJ1-3,CASSALQGSGNTIYF,TGTGCCAGCAGCGCGCTCCAGGGATCTGGAAACACCATATATTTT
TRBV5-4,NA,NA,TRBJ1-5,CASSLGGQLNQPQHF,TGTGCCAGCAGCTTGGGAGGACAGCTCAATCAGCCCCAGCATTTT
TRBV11-1,TRBD1,NA,TRBJ1-4,CASSSDRENEKLFF,TGTGCCAGCAGCTCGGACAGGGAGAATGAAAAACTGTTTTTT
TRBV25-1,TRBD2,once,TRBJ2-1,CASSTLAGQLFNEQFF,TGTGCCAGCAGCACGCTAGCGGGCCAGCTTTTTAATGAGCAGTTCTTC
TRBV13,NA,NA,TRBJ2-3,CASSLLQGTDTQYF,TGTGCCAGCAGCTTACTCCAGGGAACAGATACGCAGTATTTT
TRBV11-1,NA,once,TRBJ1-1,CASSLARGEAFF,TGTGCCAGCAGCTTAGCGCGGGGTGAAGCTTTCTTT
TRBV15,TRBD1,NA,TRBJ1-5,CATRQGAGNQPQHF,TGTGCCACCAGACAGGGGGCAGGTAATCAGCCCCAGCATTTT
TRBV15,TRBD1,once,TRBJ1-1,CATSSYRGRKTEAFF,TGTGCCACCAGCTCGTACAGGGGGCGAAAAACTGAAGCTTTCTTT
TRBV2,TRBD1,NA,TRBJ1-5,CASRTGQISNQPQHF,TGTGCCAGCAGGACGGGACAGATTAGCAATCAGCCCCAGCATTTT
TRBV10-3,NA,NA,TRBJ2-2,CAIRPGQNTGELFF,TGTGCCATCAGGCCGGGACAGAACACCGGGGAGCTGTTTTTT
TRBV6-5,TRBD2,NA,TRBJ2-7,CASSYSRLAPYEQYF,TGTGCCAGCAGTTACTCCAGACTAGCTCCCTACGAGCAGTACTTC
TRBV3-1/TRBV3-2,TRBD2,once,TRBJ2-3,CASSQASGSTDTQYF,TGTGCCAGCAGCCAAGCTAGCGGGAGCACAGATACGCAGTATTTT
TRBV7-8,NA,few,TRBJ1-1,CASSLSLPRARGMNTEAFF,TGTGCCAGCAGCCTTTCTTTACCCCGGGCTAGAGGGATGAACACTGAAGCTTTCTTT
TRBV9,NA,NA,TRBJ1-3,CASSVDGVSGNTIYF,TGTGCCAGCAGCGTAGACGGGGTTTCTGGAAACACCATATATTTT
TRBV19,TRBD1,once,TRBJ1-2,CASSTRQGVSDYGYTF,TGTGCCAGTAGTACTCGACAGGGAGTTTCGGACTATGGCTACACCTTC
TRBV6-5,NA,NA,TRBJ1-4,CASRGTPTNEKLFF,TGTGCCAGCAGGGGGACACCTACTAATGAAAAACTGTTTTTT
TRBV5-8,NA,once,TRBJ2-5,CASSLELTGHETQYF,TGTGCCAGCAGCCTGGAACTAACAGGGCACGAGACCCAGTACTTC
TRBV19,NA,once,TRBJ1-5,CASTLAGFNQPQHF,TGTGCCAGTACTCTGGCGGGGTTTAATCAGCCCCAGCATTTT
TRBV28,TRBD1,NA,TRBJ1-5,CASRSGTGGVSNQPQHF,TGTGCCAGCAGGTCCGGGACAGGGGGCGTAAGCAATCAGCCCCAGCATTTT
TRBV5-1,NA,NA,TRBJ2-3,CASSSYDSFTDTQYF,TGCGCCAGCAGCTCCTATGACAGTTTCACAGATACGCAGTATTTT
TRBV11-2,NA,few,TRBJ1-2,CASSTNSYGYTF,TGTGCCAGCAGCACCAACAGCTATGGCTACACCTTC
TRBV7-3,TRBD1,NA,TRBJ2-7,CASSRGQDKYEQYF,TGTGCCAGCAGCCGAGGACAGGATAAATACGAGCAGTACTTC
TRBV7-9,TRBD1,once,TRBJ2-1,CASPGQGSYNEQFF,TGTGCCAGCCCGGGACAGGGTTCCTACAATGAGCAGTTCTTC
TRBV5-1,TRBD1,once,TRBJ2-4,CASSLARDSKNIQYF,TGCGCCAGCAGCTTGGCCAGGGACAGCAAAAACATTCAGTACTTC
TRBV13,TRBD2,NA,TRBJ2-7,CASSSQAGVHQYEQYF,TGTGCCAGCAGCTCCCAAGCGGGAGTACATCAATACGAGCAGTACTTC
TRBV3-1/TRBV3-2,NA,NA,TRBJ1-6,CASSPGGYNSPLHF,TGTGCCAGCAGCCCAGGAGGCTATAATTCACCCCTCCACTTT
TRBV5-1,TRBD2,NA,TRBJ2-1,CASSFFLAGDNEQFF,TGCGCCAGCAGCTTTTTCCTAGCGGGAGACAATGAGCAGTTCTTC
TRBV16,TRBD1,once,TRBJ2-1,CASSQVGDRGDNEQFF,TGTGCCAGCAGCCAAGTCGGGGACAGGGGGGACAATGAGCAGTTCTTC
TRBV4-1,NA,once,TRBJ2-4,CASSQAGRGAKNIQYF,TGCGCCAGCAGCCAAGCGGGGAGGGGGGCCAAAAACATTCAGTACTTC
TRBV5-1,NA,NA,TRBJ2-2,CASSRGGIQEAGELFF,TGCGCCAGCAGCCGAGGAGGCATCCAGGAGGCCGGGGAGCTGTTTTTT
TRBV7-3,NA,NA,TRBJ2-1,CASSLTRGEQFF,TGTGCCAGCAGCTTAACGCGAGGTGAGCAGTTCTTC